These 31 T cell receptor beta chains were sequenced from one sample in a study of shared T cell receptors in the human thymus. TCRdb's copy holds only in-frame clones and misses some; the assay was immunoSEQ multiplex PCR. The sample yields roughly 710,000 clones, 70% to 90% seen once. The sample also formed part of further work on human thymus T cells.

Sequenced material: thymocytes. Receptor source: a girl less than two years old with a congenital heart defect.

The genes are TRBV4-1 and TRBJ1-6; 7 nucleotides align to TRBD1. V gave up 2 bases and J gave up 7 bases; unmatched junction bases: 8. Germline V gives CDR1 MGHRA, CDR2 YSYEKL. This CDR3 has 16 amino acids. The CDR3 sequence: CASSQPTGVFNSPLHF. The CDR3 region has the DNA TGCGCCAGCAGCCAACCTACAGGGGTTTTCAATTCACCCCTCCACTTT.

The chain joins TRBV6-1 to TRBJ1-3, with TRBD1 matching over 10 bases. The V gene's germline CDR1 is MNHNS and CDR2 SASEGT. The junction had 3 bases not matched to a gene; V was cut back by 8 bases and J by 2 bases. The CDR3 runs 14 residues. The CDR3: CASDDRGPGNTIYF. Here the CDR3 DNA reads TGTGCCAGCGACGACAGGGGGCCTGGAAACACCATATATTTT.

The sample holds one count of this clone. The V call is TRBV5-1, the J call TRBJ2-7; 8 bases fit TRBD1. V lost 7 bases, J lost 4 bases, and 4 bases stayed unmatched. The CDR3 extends over 12 amino acids. CDR1 is SGHRS and CDR2 is YFSETQ in the germline V gene. This CDR3 is CASGRGRYEQYF. CDR3 DNA sequence: TGCGCCAGCGGCAGGGGGCGGTACGAGCAGTACTTC.

The rearrangement links TRBV2 to TRBJ2-7; D is perhaps TRBD1 (6 bases). Germline loops: CDR1 SNHLY, CDR2 FYNNEI. The CDR3 has 14 amino acids. The V gene lost 2 bases and the J gene lost 2 bases, with 10 bases spanning the gap. CDR3 nucleotide sequence: TGTGCCAGCAGTGAATGGGACACCCCCTACGAGCAGTACTTC. The encoded protein is CASSEWDTPYEQYF.

This rearrangement joins TRBV25-1 to TRBJ1-2, with D possibly matching TRBD1 (5 bases). The CDR3 consists of 15 residues. Germline V CDR1 and CDR2: MGHDK, SYGVNS. The V end was cut by 2 bases, the J end by 7 bases, with 17 bases between. CDR3 region: CASSEPSRVAGGYTF. Here the CDR3 DNA reads TGTGCCAGCAGTGAACCCTCCAGGGTGGCAGGTGGCTACACCTTC.

The rearrangement uses TRBV29-1 and TRBJ2-1, with D possibly being TRBD2 (7 bases). Deletions cut 1 base from V and 8 bases from J, with 12 bases between. Germline CDR1 reads SQVTM; CDR2 reads ANQGSEA. This CDR3 contains 13 residues. The CDR3 coding sequence is TGCAGCGTTGAAGGCCAGGGGAGGGATGAGCAGTTCTTC. Its translation is CSVEGQGRDEQFF.

The chain uses TRBV14 and TRBJ1-4; D gene uncertain. V was clipped by 1 base and J by 5 bases, with 8 bases between them. Germline V lookup: CDR1 SGHDN, CDR2 FVKESK. This CDR3 region has 14 residues. The CDR3 sequence: CASSQAERNEKLFF. DNA of the CDR3: TGTGCCAGCAGCCAAGCAGAGAGGAATGAAAAACTGTTTTTT.

Turning to this clone: Other DNA sequences in the sample encode the same CDR3. The J gene is TRBJ2-7, the V gene TRBV27; TRBD2 is a possible D gene (5 bases). This CDR3 region has 14 residues. The V gene's germline CDR1 is MNHEY and CDR2 SMNVEV (reference sequence). V was clipped by 3 bases and J by 4 bases, with 13 bases between them. The CDR3 DNA is TGTGCCAGCAGTTTCAGCGGACGTACTTACGAGCAGTACTTC. Translation gives CASSFSGRTYEQYF.

This clone was detected only once. The chain links TRBV27 to TRBJ1-2; TRBD1 matches 7 bases. Germline trimming cut 0 bases from V and 7 bases from J; bases unmatched to any gene: 11. This CDR3 region has 16 residues. Germline V gene lookup returns CDR1 MNHEY and CDR2 SMNVEV (reference sequence). CDR3 sequence reads: CASSLSSGRGLGGYTF. CDR3 DNA: TGTGCCAGCAGTTTATCGTCCGGTAGGGGGCTAGGTGGCTACACCTTC.

This clone was seen once. This chain joins TRBV12-5 and TRBJ1-2, with a weak D call TRBD1 (5 bases). In germline, CDR1 is LGHNT, CDR2 FRNRAP. V shed 0 bases and J shed 8 bases, with 19 bases lying between them. This CDR3 comprises 16 residues. CDR3 sequence (DNA): TGTGCTAGTGGTTTGGTAGTAGTGGGGCCTATATGGGGCTACACCTTC. Amino acid sequence: CASGLVVVGPIWGYTF.

This chain links TRBV5-4 with TRBJ2-1; D might be TRBD2 (5 bases). Per the germline V gene, CDR1 is SGHNT and CDR2 is YYREEE (reference sequence). V lost 2 bases and J 5 bases, leaving 5 bases between the germline ends. The CDR3 sequence is 12 residues long. The CDR3 nucleotides read TGTGCCAGCAGCTTCGGGGACAATGAGCAGTTCTTC. Protein product: CASSFGDNEQFF. The entire variable domain, with the rest obtained from reference TRBV5-4 and TRBJ2-1, is as follows: ETGVTQSPTHLIKTRGQQVTLRCSSQSGHNTVSWYQQALGQGPQFIFQYYREEENGRGNFPPRFSGLQFPNYSSELNVNALELDDSALYLCASSFGDNEQFFGPGTRLTVL.

V usage is TRBV6-5 and J usage is TRBJ2-7, with 9 positions matching TRBD2. Germline CDR1 and CDR2: MNHEY and SVGAGI. The length of the CDR3 is 15 residues. V was clipped by 6 bases and J by 4 bases; unmatched bases: 10. The CDR3 loop reads CASSAIAGVEYEQYF. The CDR3 nucleotides are TGTGCCAGCAGCGCAATAGCGGGGGTCGAATACGAGCAGTACTTC.

This chain links TRBV9 with TRBJ1-5; possibly TRBD1 for D (6 bases). V dropped 3 bases and J dropped 5 bases, with 15 bases sitting between them. Germline V gives CDR1 SGDLS, CDR2 YYNGEE. CDR3 length: 15 amino acids. This CDR3 reads CASSATGFVDQPQHF. The CDR3 bases are TGTGCCAGCAGCGCCACAGGGTTCGTGGATCAGCCCCAGCATTTT.

V and J are TRBV19 and TRBJ1-5; 7 bases are a match to TRBD1. Germline V lookup: CDR1 LNHDA, CDR2 SQIVND (reference sequence). The V and J ends lost 6 bases and 11 bases, in that order; junction bases with no gene match: 7. The CDR3 length is 12 residues. CDR3 region: CASSPKTGTQHF. CDR3 DNA sequence: TGTGCCAGTAGCCCAAAGACAGGGACCCAGCATTTT.

The rearrangement links TRBV27 to TRBJ1-6, with D possibly TRBD1 on 6 matching bases. Per the germline V gene, CDR1 is MNHEY and CDR2 is SMNVEV (reference sequence). The CDR3 loop spans 17 amino acids. The V and J ends lost 5 bases and 8 bases respectively, with 22 bases between them. Written as DNA, the CDR3 is TGTGCCAGCAGTCACCGGTGGGGGCCCGCTCCTTATTCACCCCTCCACTTT. Amino acid sequence: CASSHRWGPAPYSPLHF.

In the case of this clone: Other DNA sequences in this sample translate to the same CDR3. This chain connects TRBV6-6 to TRBJ1-2; 7 bases are a match to TRBD1. J lost 8 bases, V lost 6 bases, and 9 bases had no gene match. Looked up from germline, CDR1 is MNHNY and CDR2 is SVGAGI (reference sequence). CDR3 length: 13 residues. CDR3 loop: CASSSDRVRGYTF. CDR3 nucleotides: TGTGCCAGCAGCTCCGACAGGGTCCGGGGCTACACCTTC.

The chain has TRBV2 and TRBJ1-5, with a weak D call TRBD1 (5 bases). Between the trimmed V and J ends, which lost 3 bases and 7 bases, there was a span of 16 bases. The germline CDR1 and CDR2 sequences are SNHLY and FYNNEI. The CDR3 has 15 amino acids. CDR3 region: CASSDLRGAGQPQHF. CDR3 coding DNA: TGTGCCAGCAGTGATCTAAGGGGCGCCGGACAGCCCCAGCATTTT.

The chain is built from TRBV5-6 and TRBJ1-2, with D tentatively TRBD1 (6 bases). Per the germline V gene, CDR1 is SGHDT and CDR2 is YYEEEE. The CDR3 is 15 residues long. V shed 0 bases and J shed 8 bases, with 17 bases lying between them. CDR3 amino acids: CASSLVRTVIRGYTF. CDR3 sequence (DNA): TGTGCCAGCAGCTTGGTACGGACAGTAATTCGCGGCTACACCTTC.

This chain joins TRBV7-2 and TRBJ1-2; weak D call: TRBD1 (6 bases). In germline, CDR1 is SGHTA, CDR2 FQGNSA. The V end lost 6 bases, the J end lost 8 bases, and 19 bases lay between the germline ends. The CDR3 has 14 amino acids. The CDR3 sequence is CASSPQAGADGYTF. Written as DNA, the CDR3 is TGTGCCAGCAGTCCTCAGGCAGGGGCTGACGGCTACACCTTC.

This chain links TRBV2 with TRBJ1-2; the D is unclear. Trimming left V 9 bases short and J 3 bases short, with 14 bases between. This CDR3 has 13 residues. Germline-derived CDR1 and CDR2 are SNHLY and FYNNEI. In DNA form, the CDR3 reads TGTGCCAGACTCCGCAGGCCCCACTATGGCTACACCTTC. Amino acid sequence: CARLRRPHYGYTF.

The count of this clone is one. The V call is TRBV7-6, the J call TRBJ2-7; a weak D match, TRBD2 (7 bases). The germline CDR1 and CDR2 sequences are SGHVS and FNYEAQ. V was clipped by 0 bases and J by 2 bases, with 23 bases between them. The CDR3 is made up of 19 amino acids. CDR3 loop: CASSLAGSRGAGGAYEQYF. In nucleotides, the CDR3 is TGTGCCAGCAGCTTAGCGGGGTCACGGGGGGCTGGAGGCGCCTACGAGCAGTACTTC.

The gene calls are TRBV12-5 and TRBJ2-1; 10 nucleotides line up with TRBD2. V lost 6 bases to trimming and J lost 4 bases; unmatched junction nucleotides: 24. Germline lookup yields CDR1 LGHNT and CDR2 FRNRAP. The CDR3 length is 21 residues. The CDR3 loop reads CASGVEALAGGPYPLYNEQFF. The CDR3 DNA follows: TGTGCTAGTGGCGTCGAAGCTTTAGCGGGGGGACCCTACCCCCTATACAATGAGCAGTTCTTC. The whole variable domain, filled in from reference TRBV12-5 and TRBJ2-1, reads DARVTQTPRHKVTEMGQEVTMRCQPILGHNTVFWYRQTMMQGLELLAYFRNRAPLDDSGMPKDRFSAEMPDATLATLKIQPSEPRDSAVYFCASGVEALAGGPYPLYNEQFFGPGTRLTVL.

The CDR3 spells CASSVRGTGPDNEQFF. The CDR3, as DNA: TGTGCCAGCAGTGTTAGAGGGACAGGGCCCGACAATGAGCAGTTCTTC. This chain uses TRBV2 with TRBJ2-1, with 9 nucleotides matching TRBD1. Germline V gives CDR1 SNHLY, CDR2 FYNNEI. The CDR3 loop spans 16 amino acids. With V trimmed by 4 bases and J by 5 bases, 9 bases remained unmatched.

This chain uses TRBV2 with TRBJ1-2, with D perhaps matching TRBD1 (5 bases). Trimming left V 2 bases short and J 8 bases short, with 21 bases between. CDR1 is SNHLY, CDR2 FYNNEI, per germline. The CDR3 covers 16 residues. The CDR3 DNA reads TGTGCCAGCAGTGAATTTAGTAGTAGGGGTGGATGGGGCTACACCTTC. It encodes CASSEFSSRGGWGYTF. Full variable domain (outside the CDR3, taken from reference TRBV2 and TRBJ1-2): EPEVTQTPSHQVTQMGQEVILRCVPISNHLYFYWYRQILGQKVEFLVSFYNNEISEKSEIFDDQFSVERPDGSNFTLKIRSTKLEDSAMYFCASSEFSSRGGWGYTFGSGTRLTVV.

The V and J genes are TRBV11-2 and TRBJ1-5, with a tentative D call TRBD1 (5 bases). The germline V gene encodes CDR1 SGHAT and CDR2 FQNNGV. This CDR3 comprises 14 residues. Trimming removed 1 base from V and 9 bases from J, with 13 bases in between. Written as DNA, the CDR3 is TGTGCCAGCAGCTTAGGTCTGACGGGGGGGCCCCAGCATTTT. Translated, it gives CASSLGLTGGPQHF.

This sequence joins TRBV11-2 and TRBJ1-2; TRBD1 might be the D (5 bases). This CDR3 has 19 amino acids. V was trimmed by 4 bases and J by 6 bases, leaving 30 bases between them. Germline CDR1 SGHAT, CDR2 FQNNGV. For the CDR3, the DNA is TGTGCCAGCAGCTACTCGTACCCCCTGGGCGTACCGGACAACAATGGCTACACCTTC. As protein: CASSYSYPLGVPDNNGYTF.

The V and J genes are TRBV28 and TRBJ2-3, with 7 bases fitting TRBD1. Germline V gives CDR1 MDHEN, CDR2 SYDVKM. This CDR3 region has 14 residues. The V gene end was trimmed by 10 bases and the J gene end by 0 bases; junction bases not matched to a gene: 7. CDR3 residues: CATHGQASTDTQYF. Written as DNA, the CDR3 is TGTGCCACTCACGGACAGGCTAGCACAGATACGCAGTATTTT.

This chain connects TRBV10-2 to TRBJ1-1, with D possibly TRBD1 on 5 matching bases. CDR3 size: 14 residues. Trimming removed 4 bases from V and 8 bases from J, with 17 bases in between. Germline CDR1 reads WSHSY; CDR2 reads SAAADI. In DNA form, the CDR3 reads TGCGCCAGCAGTGGTGGAAACAGGACCGACGAAGCTTTCTTT. This codes for CASSGGNRTDEAFF.

The CDR3 sequence is CASSSGPGLAGGETQYF. CDR3 sequence (DNA): TGCGCCAGCAGCTCGGGCCCCGGACTAGCGGGGGGAGAGACCCAGTACTTC. The V call is TRBV5-1, the J call TRBJ2-5; 14 nucleotides align to TRBD2. The CDR3 totals 17 residues. J was trimmed by 4 bases and V by 3 bases; bases with no gene match: 8. Looked up from germline, CDR1 is SGHRS and CDR2 is YFSETQ.

The V call is TRBV10-3, the J call TRBJ2-3, with D perhaps TRBD1 (7 bases). CDR3 length: 16 amino acids. V was clipped by 0 bases and J by 3 bases, with 13 bases between them. Germline V lookup: CDR1 ENHRY, CDR2 SYGVKD. The CDR3 coding sequence is TGTGCCATCAGTGAGTCGACCAGGGGGGTGACAGATACGCAGTATTTT. It specifies CAISESTRGVTDTQYF.

The J gene is TRBJ1-1, the V gene TRBV6-5, with a possible D match to TRBD1 (6 bases). Germline-derived CDR1 and CDR2 are MNHEY and SVGAGI. This CDR3 has 14 residues. Trimming left V 6 bases short and J 1 base short, with 12 bases between. CDR3 loop: CASSPGHGNTEAFF. The CDR3 DNA follows: TGTGCCAGCAGCCCGGGACATGGGAACACTGAAGCTTTCTTT.